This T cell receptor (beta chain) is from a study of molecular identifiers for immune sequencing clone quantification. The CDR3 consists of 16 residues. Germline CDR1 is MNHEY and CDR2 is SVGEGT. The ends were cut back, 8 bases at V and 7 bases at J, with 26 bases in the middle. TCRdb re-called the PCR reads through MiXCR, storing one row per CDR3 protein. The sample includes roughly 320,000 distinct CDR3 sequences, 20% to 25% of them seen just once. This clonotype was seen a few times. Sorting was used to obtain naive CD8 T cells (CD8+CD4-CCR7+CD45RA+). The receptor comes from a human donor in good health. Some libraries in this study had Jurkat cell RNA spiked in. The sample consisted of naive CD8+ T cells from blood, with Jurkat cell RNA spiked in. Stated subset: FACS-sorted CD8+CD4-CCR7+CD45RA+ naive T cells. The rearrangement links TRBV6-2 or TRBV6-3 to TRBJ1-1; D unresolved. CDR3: CASRGNRGVLNGEAFF. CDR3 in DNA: TGTGCCAGCCGAGGGAACCGCGGGGTCCTAAACGGTGAAGCTTTCTTT.